The T cell receptor beta chain described here comes from a study of T cells in localized non-small cell lung cancer. Turning to this clone: The target antigen is unknown.

TCRdb keeps only in-frame clones here, not all; method: immunoSEQ multiplex PCR. The sample includes 40,000 to 55,000 clones, about 76% seen only once; the top ten take approximately 17%. This CDR3 is built from 14 residues. Germline V gene data show CDR1 as GTSNPN and CDR2 as SVGIG (reference sequence). The V and J ends lost 2 bases and 8 bases respectively, with 13 bases between them. Broader study findings: It remains possible that heterogeneity exists, since only one tumor region was sequenced. Across samples, adjacent lung featured a median around 56 of the top 100 tumor clones. It was uninvolved adjacent lung that showed the highest T cell clonality, exceeding tumor.

The chain recombines TRBV30 with TRBJ1-6, with D perhaps matching TRBD1 (5 bases). The clonotype comes from a man between 35 and 75 years old with stage III lung adenocarcinoma. The source material was peripheral blood mononuclear cells, sampled before any cancer treatment. CDR3 in amino acids: CAWSKGQGDSPLHF. The CDR3 DNA is TGTGCCTGGAGTAAGGGTCAGGGTGATTCACCCCTCCACTTT. The full variable domain, its missing parts supplied by reference TRBV30 and TRBJ1-6, is SQTIHQWPATLVQPVGSPLSLECTVEGTSNPNLYWYRQAAGRGLQLLFYSVGIGQISSEVPQNLSASRPQDRQFILSSKKLLLSDSGFYLCAWSKGQGDSPLHFGNGTRLTVT.